This T cell receptor (beta chain) was found in a study of early T cells in non-severe SARS-CoV-2 infection. Turning to the study itself: With bulk RNA from unsorted whole blood as input, sequencing yielded unpaired chains.

The CDR3 runs 19 residues. Germline values: CDR1 MGHRA, CDR2 YSYEKL. V was clipped by 3 bases and J by 5 bases; unmatched bases: 15. Unique molecular identifiers were affixed to single, distinct cDNA molecules. TCRdb recomputed calls from the 5' RACE reads with MiXCR, one row per CDR3 protein. The table lists 65,000 to 95,000 distinct CDR3 sequences, roughly an eighth of them singletons. This sequence originates from an adult who was a healthcare worker with PCR-confirmed SARS-CoV-2 infection or an uninfected control (not recorded which). The donor label of this sample is uncertain. The chain combines TRBV4-1 with TRBJ2-1; TRBD2 matches at 11 bases. Sequencing was performed on whole blood, taken at baseline. The CDR3 reads CASSHLPLSGRAQDNEQFF. The DNA of the CDR3 is TGCGCCAGCAGCCATCTACCCCTTAGCGGGAGGGCCCAGGACAATGAGCAGTTCTTC.